These 25 T cell receptor beta chains share one sample of origin, sequenced in a study of vaccination and CD4 T cells after COVID-19. An Oncomine TCR Beta short-read assay was used to sequence the DNA from cultured CD4+ T cells. TCRdb analysed the PCR reads with MiXCR anew, one entry per CDR3 protein. Counted here are about 20,000 distinct CDR3 sequences, approximately 70% occurring once; the ten biggest clones make up 3% to 4%. The treatment is: roughly 10-day PBMC culture with coronavirus spike peptide pools or control peptides (ViraFEST assay). Their antigens remain unidentified. The sample consisted of CD4+ T cells from blood, cultured in vitro. The origin of the receptors is a human donor who had recovered from COVID-19.

In its sample, this clonotype was seen once. This chain uses TRBV6-5 with TRBJ2-7; 9 nucleotides line up with TRBD2. With 4 bases clipped from V and 2 bases from J, the junction kept 6 bases outside the gene matches. This CDR3 is built from 15 residues. The germline CDR1 and CDR2 sequences are MNHEY and SVGAGI. The CDR3 DNA is TGTGCCAGCAGTTCGGTAGCGGGGGTCACCTACGAGCAGTACTTC. This encodes CASSSVAGVTYEQYF.

This clonotype was picked up one time. The chain recombines TRBV7-2 with TRBJ2-7; D could derive from TRBD1 or TRBD2 (6 bases each). V was trimmed by 5 bases and J by 1 base, leaving 15 bases between them. CDR1 and CDR2 (germline): SGHTA, FQGNSA. The CDR3 totals 15 residues. The CDR3: CASSPHGGLSYEQYF. CDR3 bases: TGTGCCAGCAGCCCCCACGGGGGCCTTTCCTACGAGCAGTACTTC.

The chain couples TRBV6-1 to TRBJ1-5; tentatively, D is TRBD1 (5 bases). Deletions cut 6 bases from V and 1 base from J, with 22 bases between. The germline V gene has CDR1 MNHNS and CDR2 SASEGT. This CDR3 region has 18 residues. In nucleotides, the CDR3 is TGTGCCAGCAGAGACGCCGGGACGGATGTGGGGAGCAATCAGCCCCAGCATTTT. This translates into CASRDAGTDVGSNQPQHF.

This clonotype was seen only a few times. An end of the junction differs from the germline gene, which may be a read error. The chain joins TRBV20-1 to TRBJ1-5; 7 nucleotides line up with TRBD1. Germline assignment: CDR1 DFQATT and CDR2 SNEGSKA (reference sequence). This CDR3 has 18 amino acids. The CDR3 is CSAIGGSEGAYRNQPQHF. The CDR3 nucleotides are TGTAGTGCTATAGGCGGCAGTGAGGGGGCATATCGCAATCAGCCCCAGCATTTT.

This chain connects TRBV6-2 or TRBV6-3 to TRBJ1-5, with 9 bases lining up with TRBD1. The junction had 22 bases not matched to a gene; V was cut back by 8 bases and J by 5 bases. The CDR3 is 19 residues long. Germline-derived CDR1 and CDR2 are MNHEY and SVGEGT. In nucleotides, the CDR3 is TGTGCCAGCTCGTTTACCCGGGACAGGGTTGTTACCTTTCATCAGCCCCAGCATTTT. Translated, it gives CASSFTRDRVVTFHQPQHF.

The rearrangement uses TRBV11-2 and TRBJ2-1, with 7 bases aligning to TRBD1. Germline CDR1 reads SGHAT; CDR2 reads FQNNGV. This CDR3 is built from 17 residues. J was trimmed by 2 bases and V by 6 bases; bases with no gene match: 13. CDR3 bases: TGTGCCAGCAGTTCAAGAAGGAGGACAGGAGCCTACAATGAGCAGTTCTTC. Encoded protein: CASSSRRRTGAYNEQFF.

The chain employs TRBV7-2 and TRBJ2-1; 9 bases agree with TRBD1. The CDR3 is made up of 12 amino acids. The V and J ends lost 5 bases and 13 bases, in that order; junction bases with no gene match: 6. Germline CDR1 reads SGHTA; CDR2 reads FQGNSA. The CDR3 sequence is CASSLTGGLQFF. The CDR3 DNA follows: TGTGCCAGCAGCCTCACAGGGGGCTTACAGTTCTTC.

The J gene is TRBJ1-1, the V gene TRBV6-5, with TRBD1 identical over 7 bases. CDR1 is MNHEY, CDR2 SVGAGI, per germline. The CDR3 is made up of 16 amino acids. V lost 4 bases to trimming and J lost 1 base; unmatched junction nucleotides: 9. The CDR3 sequence is CASSSLPGQKNTEAFF. The CDR3 DNA follows: TGTGCCAGCAGTTCGTTACCGGGACAGAAGAACACTGAAGCTTTCTTT.

Of note for this clonotype: One end of the junction fails to match germline, which may point to a read error. The chain is built from TRBV6-2 or TRBV6-3 and TRBJ1-3; the D is unclear. Germline assignment: CDR1 MNHEY and CDR2 SVGEGT. CDR3 size: 16 residues. This chain's CDR3 is CASSDRTGSDFNTIYF. The DNA for the CDR3 is TGCGCCAGCAGTGACCGAACCGGGTCGGACTTTAACACCATATATTTT.

This clonotype was observed a handful of times. The J gene is TRBJ1-1, the V gene TRBV20-1, with D possibly being TRBD1 (5 bases). Germline CDR1 reads DFQATT; CDR2 reads SNEGSKA (reference sequence). Trimming took 5 bases from V and 1 from J, leaving 5 bases between them. This CDR3 region has 11 residues. The DNA for the CDR3 is TGCAGTGCTGGGGGGAACACTGAAGCTTTCTTT. Its protein product is CSAGGNTEAFF.

This clonotype was counted only a few times. This chain connects TRBV20-1 to TRBJ1-5, with a weak D call TRBD1 (6 bases). Germline CDR1 reads DFQATT; CDR2 reads SNEGSKA (reference sequence). The V gene lost 3 bases and the J gene lost 3 bases, with 15 bases spanning the gap. The CDR3 loop spans 15 amino acids. The CDR3 DNA follows: TGCAGTGCTAGGGACCTGGGACAAATCAATCAGCCCCAGCATTTT. As protein: CSARDLGQINQPQHF.

The chain carries TRBV7-2 and TRBJ2-3, with D perhaps matching TRBD1 or TRBD2 (7 bases each). The V end was cut by 1 base, the J end by 6 bases, with 20 bases between. The CDR3 length is 17 residues. Germline V gene sequence: CDR1 SGHTA, CDR2 FQGNSA. The CDR3 sequence is CASSLVVAGGGEDTQYF. CDR3 sequence (DNA): TGTGCCAGCAGCTTAGTGGTAGCAGGGGGGGGGGAGGATACGCAGTATTTT.

The table lists this clonotype with a few counts. The chain couples TRBV10-1 to TRBJ1-2; possible D gene TRBD1, 6 bases. V gave up 3 bases and J gave up 7 bases, with 12 bases separating them. CDR1 and CDR2 from the germline V gene are WNHNN and SYGVQD (reference sequence). CDR3 size: 13 residues. The DNA of the CDR3 is TGCGCCAGCAGTGAAGGGGGGAGGGTTGGCTACACCTTC. Protein sequence: CASSEGGRVGYTF.

The chain joins TRBV7-2 to TRBJ1-5, with 8 positions matching TRBD1. V gave up 5 bases and J gave up 6 bases; unmatched junction bases: 6. Per the germline V gene, CDR1 is SGHTA and CDR2 is FQGNSA. The CDR3 is 14 residues long. The CDR3 DNA sequence: TGTGCCAGCAGCCCCCAGGGGGCAGGTCAGCCCCAGCATTTT. Its translation is CASSPQGAGQPQHF.

This chain connects TRBV2 to TRBJ2-1, with TRBD1 matching over 9 bases. The CDR3 extends over 15 amino acids. Trimming removed 4 bases from V and 8 bases from J; junction bases left unmatched: 9. Germline V lookup: CDR1 SNHLY, CDR2 FYNNEI. Here the CDR3 DNA reads TGTGCCAGCAGTGTCTCGGGACAGGGTCCGTATGAGCAGTTCTTC. It encodes CASSVSGQGPYEQFF.

V usage is TRBV20-1 and J usage is TRBJ1-6; TRBD1 is a possible D gene (5 bases). Germline-derived CDR1 and CDR2 are DFQATT and SNEGSKA (reference sequence). The CDR3 has 13 amino acids. Trimming took off 3 bases at V and 6 bases at J, with 9 bases between the two ends. The CDR3 DNA reads TGCAGTGCTAGCACAGGCGTTAATTCACCCCTCCACTTT. Its translation is CSASTGVNSPLHF.

The chain couples TRBV7-2 to TRBJ2-7, with 9 positions matching TRBD2. V was clipped by 1 base and J by 4 bases; unmatched bases: 2. Germline CDR1 SGHTA, CDR2 FQGNSA. This CDR3 has 14 amino acids. DNA of the CDR3: TGTGCCAGCAGCTTAGAAGCGGGAGGTTACGAGCAGTACTTC. Residues: CASSLEAGGYEQYF.

This clonotype has just one count. CDR3 coding DNA: TGTGCCAGCAGTTTAGATACAGGGGTCAACACTGAAGCTTTCTTT. Protein: CASSLDTGVNTEAFF. The chain is built from TRBV12-3 or TRBV12-4 and TRBJ1-1; 7 nucleotides line up with TRBD1. V lost 1 base to trimming and J lost 2 bases; unmatched junction nucleotides: 4. The CDR3 is made up of 15 amino acids.

The rearrangement joins TRBV30 to TRBJ1-1; 8 bases are shared with TRBD1. Trimming at V came to 3 bases and at J to 0 bases, leaving 6 bases not matched to a gene. The CDR3 length is 15 residues. CDR1 is GTSNPN and CDR2 is SVGIG in the germline V gene (reference sequence). In DNA form, the CDR3 reads TGTGCCTGGAGGCCACCGGGACAGGTGAACACTGAAGCTTTCTTT. Translation: CAWRPPGQVNTEAFF.

The chain's CDR3 is CASGPQPQHF. CDR3 nucleotide sequence: TGTGCCAGCGGTCCTCAGCCCCAGCATTTT. The chain carries TRBV27 and TRBJ1-5, with D unclear. The CDR3 spans 10 residues. The V and J ends lost 8 bases and 6 bases respectively, with 5 bases between them. Germline assignment: CDR1 MNHEY and CDR2 SMNVEV (reference sequence).

The chain recombines TRBV6-5 with TRBJ2-7, with 7 bases matching TRBD1. Germline CDR1 MNHEY, CDR2 SVGAGI. The CDR3 spans 15 residues. Germline trimming cut 3 bases from V and 0 bases from J; bases unmatched to any gene: 5. CDR3: CASSYNRDSSYEQYF. The DNA for the CDR3 is TGTGCCAGCAGTTATAACCGGGACAGCTCCTACGAGCAGTACTTC.

The rearrangement uses TRBV6-2 or TRBV6-3 and TRBJ1-1; D gene ambiguous. Trimming pared 2 bases from V and 5 bases from J, leaving 9 bases between. The CDR3 covers 13 residues. Germline CDR1 and CDR2: MNHEY and SVGEGT. The CDR3 spells CASSYPGWTEAFF. The CDR3 DNA reads TGTGCCAGCAGTTACCCGGGGTGGACTGAAGCTTTCTTT.

The rearrangement links TRBV7-9 to TRBJ2-1; TRBD1 aligns across 10 bases. The ends lost 3 bases at V and 4 bases at J; junction bases unmatched: 3. The germline gives CDR1 SEHNR, CDR2 FQNEAQ (reference sequence). The CDR3 runs to 15 residues. CDR3 region: CASSLDRGFYNEQFF. The CDR3 DNA is TGTGCCAGCAGCTTGGACAGGGGGTTTTACAATGAGCAGTTCTTC.

The chain uses TRBV10-3 and TRBJ1-1, with D maybe TRBD1 (6 bases). Between the trimmed V and J ends, which lost 3 bases and 1 base, there was a span of 12 bases. This CDR3 is 15 amino acids long. Germline V gene lookup returns CDR1 ENHRY and CDR2 SYGVKD. CDR3 coding DNA: TGTGCCATCAGTGACAGGGGTGACGGGAACACTGAAGCTTTCTTT. Translated, it gives CAISDRGDGNTEAFF.

The chain joins TRBV20-1 to TRBJ1-1; D gene uncertain. The CDR3 runs 10 residues. Trimming cost V 5 bases and J 5 bases, with 6 bases left between them. Per germline, CDR1 DFQATT and CDR2 SNEGSKA (reference sequence). DNA of the CDR3: TGCAGTGCTGGGAGGACTGAAGCTTTCTTT. Its protein product is CSAGRTEAFF.